The 7 T cell receptor beta chains below were found in one sample sequenced in a study of T cells after somatic rescue of genetic block. This table comes from immunoSEQ multiplex PCR, and its TCRdb copy is limited to in-frame clones, with some not included. The sample has 50,000 to 60,000 clones; 90% to 96% are singletons. The material sequenced was peripheral blood mononuclear cells (PBMCs). The receptors come from a child under three years old.

The chain employs TRBV10-3 and TRBJ1-5; D gene uncertain. Trimming shortened V by 2 bases and J by 4 bases, and 9 bases separated the two germline ends. CDR1 is ENHRY and CDR2 is SYGVKD in the germline V gene. The CDR3 runs to 14 residues. This CDR3 reads CAISERTDNQPQHF. In DNA, the CDR3 is TGTGCCATCAGTGAGAGGACGGATAATCAGCCCCAGCATTTT.

The J gene is TRBJ2-3, the V gene TRBV6-5; 9 bases are shared with TRBD2. With V trimmed by 5 bases and J by 3 bases, 6 bases remained unmatched. The CDR3 is made up of 15 amino acids. The germline V gene has CDR1 MNHEY and CDR2 SVGAGI. CDR3 amino acids: CASSASGRKTDTQYF. In nucleotides, the CDR3 is TGTGCCAGCAGTGCAAGCGGGAGGAAGACAGATACGCAGTATTTT.

This clone was counted once. The chain links TRBV5-8 to TRBJ1-1; no clear D. Looked up from germline, CDR1 is SGHTS and CDR2 is YDEGEE. The V gene lost 4 bases and the J gene lost 0 bases, with 4 bases spanning the gap. The CDR3 is made up of 12 amino acids. The CDR3 reads CASSRVNTEAFF. The CDR3 nucleotides are TGTGCCAGCAGCAGGGTGAACACTGAAGCTTTCTTT.

This clone was counted a single time. The chain recombines TRBV7-6 with TRBJ2-1; possibly TRBD2 for D (6 bases). Trimming took off 1 base at V and 7 bases at J, with 11 bases between the two ends. The CDR3 totals 14 residues. In germline, CDR1 is SGHVS, CDR2 FNYEAQ. CDR3 in amino acids: CASSLGGRTNEQFF. CDR3 sequence (DNA): TGTGCCAGCAGCTTAGGAGGGAGGACGAATGAGCAGTTCTTC. Combining the CDR3 with reference TRBV7-6 and TRBJ2-1 gives the whole variable domain GAGVSQSPRYKVTKRGQDVALRCDPISGHVSLYWYRQALGQGPEFLTYFNYEAQQDKSGLPNDRFSAERPEGSISTLTIQRTEQRDSAMYRCASSLGGRTNEQFFGPGTRLTVL.

The chain joins TRBV6-5 to TRBJ1-5; the match to TRBD1 covers 8 bases. The germline gives CDR1 MNHEY, CDR2 SVGAGI. This CDR3 comprises 13 residues. V lost 9 bases, J lost 8 bases, and 9 bases stayed unmatched. CDR3 protein: CARRRRGREPQHF. As DNA, the CDR3 is TGTGCCAGACGCCGCAGGGGGCGCGAGCCCCAGCATTTT.

This clone came up once. The same CDR3 is also encoded by other DNA sequences in this sample. The chain has TRBV30 and TRBJ1-3; D is undetermined. This CDR3 is built from 12 residues. Germline V gene lookup returns CDR1 GTSNPN and CDR2 SVGIG (reference sequence). The germline V and J ends were trimmed by 0 bases and 3 bases, with 3 bases remaining between them. The CDR3 DNA reads as TGTGCCTGGAGTGTACTTGGAAACACCATATATTTT. Translation: CAWSVLGNTIYF.

The rearrangement joins TRBV29-1 to TRBJ2-3; 9 nucleotides line up with TRBD2. Germline V lookup: CDR1 SQVTM, CDR2 ANQGSEA. The trim removed 6 bases at V and 1 base at J, leaving 2 bases unmatched. There are 13 residues in the CDR3. CDR3: CSVRTSGTDTQYF. The CDR3 DNA reads as TGCAGCGTCCGGACTAGCGGCACAGATACGCAGTATTTT.